A selection of T cell receptor beta chains follows, all from one sample in a study of shared clonotypes between healthy human individuals. Assay used: immunoSEQ multiplex PCR; TCRdb lists only in-frame clones, some missing. Altogether roughly 490,000 clones are present, around 80% being singletons, with the ten largest covering 10% to 15%. Sequences were obtained from PBMCs. The source is a woman aged 40 to 50 in good health. Some clones in this sample may be carry-over from other donors' samples. Both conserved end residues are part of each CDR3. Each record gives: CDR3 protein, CDR3 DNA, clone size, D gene, J gene, V gene. The D gene is left open where the match is weak. Only part of the rows carry a size: once, few, many, or a class if the clone is expanded.

CASSAGQADTQYF | TGTGCCAGCAGCGCCGGACAGGCAGATACGCAGTATTTT | . | TRBD1 | TRBJ2-3 | TRBV9
CASSVLAGGIFGTDTQYF | TGTGCCAGCAGTGTACTAGCGGGAGGGATCTTCGGCACAGATACGCAGTATTTT | many | TRBD2 | TRBJ2-3 | TRBV25-1
CASSEARLAGETYGYTF | TGTGCCAGCAGTGAAGCGCGTCTTGCGGGAGAGACTTATGGCTACACCTTC | . | . | TRBJ1-2 | TRBV6-1
CASSRDRAKNIQYF | TGTGCCAGCTCCCGTGACAGGGCGAAAAACATTCAGTACTTC | many | TRBD1 | TRBJ2-4 | TRBV2
CSVGTGDNYGYTF | TGCAGCGTGGGGACAGGGGATAACTATGGCTACACCTTC | few | TRBD1 | TRBJ1-2 | TRBV29-1
CASTKGTWWRCTF | TGTGCCAGCACTAAGGGGACTTGGTGGAGGTGCACCTTC | . | . | TRBJ1-2 | TRBV28
CASSPTGTATYEQYF | TGTGCCAGCAGTCCAACCGGGACAGCCACCTACGAGCAGTACTTC | . | TRBD1 | TRBJ2-7 | TRBV6-5
CASSRGTGNYEQYF | TGTGCCAGCAGTCGAGGGACGGGGAACTACGAGCAGTACTTC | few | . | TRBJ2-7 | TRBV6-6
CASSMGGWTDTQYF | TGTGCCAGCAGCATGGGAGGTTGGACAGATACGCAGTATTTT | many | . | TRBJ2-3 | TRBV5-4
CASSLGLAGSYNEQFF | TGTGCCAGCAGCTTAGGGCTAGCGGGTTCCTACAATGAGCAGTTCTTC | . | TRBD2 | TRBJ2-1 | TRBV7-9
CASSLPDSTDTQYF | TGCGCCAGCAGCTTGCCCGATAGCACAGATACGCAGTATTTT | . | . | TRBJ2-3 | TRBV5-1
CASREQSEAFF | TGTGCCAGTAGAGAACAGTCTGAAGCTTTCTTT | few | . | TRBJ1-1 | TRBV19
CASSLDLSQGPGLSYEQYF | TGTGCCAGCAGCTTAGACCTTTCCCAGGGACCGGGCCTCTCCTACGAGCAGTACTTC | . | . | TRBJ2-7 | TRBV11-1
CASSLVVAGGQGNTIYF | TGTGCCAGCAGCTTAGTCGTGGCGGGGGGCCAGGGAAACACCATATATTTT | . | . | TRBJ1-3 | TRBV7-6
CSVRLAGGEQFF | TGCAGCGTTCGGCTAGCGGGAGGCGAGCAGTTCTTC | . | TRBD2 | TRBJ2-1 | TRBV29-1
CASSGVGSGNYEQYF | TGTGCCAGCAGCGGGGTGGGGTCAGGGAACTACGAGCAGTACTTC | . | . | TRBJ2-7 | TRBV9
CASRTGVGNTIYF | TGTGCCAGCAGGACAGGGGTTGGAAACACCATATATTTT | . | TRBD1 | TRBJ1-3 | TRBV2
CASRGGRDTGELFF | TGTGCCAGCAGGGGCGGGAGAGACACCGGGGAGCTGTTTTTT | . | TRBD2 | TRBJ2-2 | TRBV28
CASSLFDEQFF | TGTGCCAGCAGCTTATTCGATGAGCAGTTCTTC | . | . | TRBJ2-1 | TRBV7-8
CASSLGRLALQETQYF | TGTGCCAGCAGCTTAGGGAGACTAGCTCTCCAAGAGACCCAGTACTTC | many | TRBD2 | TRBJ2-5 | TRBV7-8
CASSQDRIPDTQYF | TGCGCCAGCAGCCAAGATCGAATCCCAGATACGCAGTATTTT | . | . | TRBJ2-3 | TRBV4-1
CASSPGMRDSSYEQYF | TGTGCCAGCAGCCCGGGTATGCGGGACTCTTCCTACGAGCAGTACTTC | . | . | TRBJ2-7 | TRBV4-2
CASSVGGGVETQYF | TGTGCCAGCAGCGTAGGTGGGGGGGTGGAGACCCAGTACTTC | . | TRBD2 | TRBJ2-5 | TRBV9
CASSFTQPNYGYTF | TGTGCCAGCAGTTTCACTCAGCCTAACTATGGCTACACCTTC | once | . | TRBJ1-2 | TRBV27
CASSRNDPANGYTF | TGTGCCAGCAGCCGGAACGACCCAGCCAATGGCTACACCTTC | few | . | TRBJ1-2 | TRBV5-4
CASSQGRLNTEAFF | TGCGCCAGCAGCCAAGGGCGCTTGAACACTGAAGCTTTCTTT | . | . | TRBJ1-1 | TRBV4-3